A single T cell receptor (beta chain) is shown here with its context. The source of the sample is a study of blood T cell repertoires in COVID-19. Looking at the study overall: Samples of COVID-19 (acute and convalescent) were obtained from the United States, Italy and Spain. T cells, B-cell-depleted T cells, or PBMCs supplied cDNA or gDNA.

In the original analysis: Reference gene primers were amplified, and this amplification served to estimate nucleated cell counts. The table came from immunoSEQ multiplex PCR; TCRdb's copy has only in-frame clones and leaves some out. V and J calls and clone size are copied from that table; D and trimming were computed from the DNA. In the table there are some 100,000 clones, around three quarters of which are singletons. The V gene's germline CDR1 is MDHEN and CDR2 SYDVKM. Trimming removed 3 bases from V and 0 bases from J, with 15 bases in between. This CDR3 comprises 16 residues. V gene TRBV28 combines with J gene TRBJ2-7; a possible D gene is TRBD2 (7 bases). The sample comprised peripheral blood. The origin of this receptor is a human donor in a cohort sampled during active or convalescent COVID-19. This CDR3 reads CASSLSAGQISYEQYF. The CDR3 DNA is TGTGCCAGCAGTTTGTCAGCGGGACAAATCTCCTACGAGCAGTACTTC. The complete variable domain, with remaining parts taken from reference TRBV28 and TRBJ2-7, reads DVKVTQSSRYLVKRTGEKVFLECVQDMDHENMFWYRQDPGLGLRLIYFSYDVKMKEKGDIPEGYSVSREKKERFSLILESASTNQTSMYLCASSLSAGQISYEQYFGPGTRLTVT.